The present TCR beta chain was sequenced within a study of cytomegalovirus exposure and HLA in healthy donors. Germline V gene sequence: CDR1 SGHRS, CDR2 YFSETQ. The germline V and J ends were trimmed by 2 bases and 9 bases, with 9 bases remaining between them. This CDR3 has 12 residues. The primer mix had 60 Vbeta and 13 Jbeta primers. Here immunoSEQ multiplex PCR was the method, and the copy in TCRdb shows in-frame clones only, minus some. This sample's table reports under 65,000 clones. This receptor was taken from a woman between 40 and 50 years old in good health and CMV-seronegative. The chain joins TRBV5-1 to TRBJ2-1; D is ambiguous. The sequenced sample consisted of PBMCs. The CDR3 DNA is TGCGCCAGCAGCTTTAATGGCGGTGAGCAGTTCTTC. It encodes CASSFNGGEQFF.